One sample yielded the 15 T cell receptor beta chains listed below, sequenced in a study of glioma-infiltrating T cells after dendritic cell vaccination. TCRdb keeps only in-frame clones here, not all; method: immunoSEQ multiplex PCR. The table includes around 97,000 clones, roughly 81% detected once. The sample was blood, taken before dendritic cell vaccination. All receptors derive from a human donor with glioblastoma.

This clone is a singleton in its sample. The chain carries TRBV18 and TRBJ2-3; 9 bases match TRBD2. CDR1 is KGHSH, CDR2 LQKENI, per germline. The CDR3 is made up of 14 amino acids. The J segment lost 7 bases and the V segment lost 4 bases, leaving 6 bases of the junction unmatched. CDR3 in DNA: TGTGCCAGCTCACGCGGGGGGGACCAGCATACGCAGTATTTT. This translates into CASSRGGDQHTQYF.

The V call is TRBV13, the J call TRBJ2-3; 10 bases fit TRBD1. Trimming took 5 bases from V and 4 from J; bases not matched to a gene: 12. The CDR3 extends over 17 amino acids. The germline CDR1 and CDR2 sequences are PRHDT and FYEKMQ (reference sequence). As DNA, the CDR3 is TGTGCCAGCAGCATATCGCTAAGGGACAGGGGAGCAGATACGCAGTATTTT. Protein product: CASSISLRDRGADTQYF.

This rearrangement joins TRBV25-1 to TRBJ1-1; the D is unclear. The CDR3 has 17 residues. The germline CDR1 and CDR2 sequences are MGHDK and SYGVNS. Trimming removed 3 bases at V and 0 bases at J, with 17 bases between. CDR3 coding DNA: TGTGCCAGCAGTGATACTCCAATTACAGCCCTGAACACTGAAGCTTTCTTT. It is translated as CASSDTPITALNTEAFF.

CDR3 nucleotides: TGTGCCAGCAGTTTAGGGTCGACAGGGCGCTCCACAGATACGCAGTATTTT. This sequence encodes CASSLGSTGRSTDTQYF. V and J are TRBV27 and TRBJ2-3, with 7 positions matching TRBD1. The CDR3 covers 17 residues. The trim removed 2 bases at V and 2 bases at J, leaving 10 bases unmatched. In germline, CDR1 is MNHEY, CDR2 SMNVEV (reference sequence).

As to this clone: Mismatch with germline at one junction end may stem from a read error. The CDR3: CASSAGQGGETQYF. The CDR3 coding sequence is TGTGCTAGCAGCGCTGGACAGGGGGGAGAGACCCAGTACTTC. This rearrangement joins TRBV7-7 to TRBJ2-5; TRBD1 agrees at 10 bases. This CDR3 has 14 amino acids. The germline CDR1 and CDR2 sequences are SSHAT and FNYEAQ (reference sequence).

The chain employs TRBV6-6 and TRBJ2-5; weak D call: TRBD1 (6 bases). Germline assignment: CDR1 MNHNY and CDR2 SVGAGI (reference sequence). The CDR3 is made up of 13 amino acids. V was trimmed by 6 bases and J by 5 bases, leaving 13 bases between them. CDR3 sequence (DNA): TGTGCCAGCAGGTCGACAGGCGGGGAGACCCAGTACTTC. As protein: CASRSTGGETQYF.

The chain carries TRBV27 and TRBJ2-3; 14 bases are shared with TRBD2. Trimming took 4 bases from V and 1 from J; bases not matched to a gene: 4. CDR3 size: 17 residues. Germline CDR1 reads MNHEY; CDR2 reads SMNVEV (reference sequence). CDR3 sequence (DNA): TGTGCCAGCAGTTGGACTAGCGGGGGGCCACGCACAGATACGCAGTATTTT. Residues: CASSWTSGGPRTDTQYF.

In DNA, the CDR3 is TGTGCCAGCAGCCGAAAACCGGGTCCTAGCAAGGGTGAAAAACTGTTTTTT. It translates to CASSRKPGPSKGEKLFF. This sequence joins TRBV7-9 and TRBJ1-4, with D unclear. From germline, CDR1 is SEHNR and CDR2 FQNEAQ (reference sequence). V was trimmed by 5 bases and J by 7 bases, leaving 23 bases between them. The CDR3 is made up of 17 amino acids. Full variable domain (rest looked up from reference TRBV7-9 and TRBJ1-4): DTGVSQNPRHKITKRGQNVTFRCDPISEHNRLYWYRQTLGQGPEFLTYFQNEAQLEKSRLLSDRFSAERPKGSFSTLEIQRTEQGDSAMYLCASSRKPGPSKGEKLFFGSGTQLSVL.

This chain links TRBV27 with TRBJ1-1; D not certain. This CDR3 has 14 residues. CDR1 MNHEY and CDR2 SMNVEV come from the germline V gene (reference sequence). V was pared by 8 bases and J by 1 base, with 14 bases between. The CDR3 region is CASASGPRNTEAFF. DNA for the CDR3: TGTGCCAGCGCTTCAGGCCCTCGGAACACTGAAGCTTTCTTT.

The chain is built from TRBV7-9 and TRBJ1-3, with D perhaps matching TRBD1 (6 bases). Germline CDR1 and CDR2: SEHNR and FQNEAQ (reference sequence). V gave up 2 bases and J gave up 4 bases, with 9 bases separating them. The CDR3 consists of 14 residues. The CDR3 DNA follows: TGTGCCAGCAGCTTAACGACAGGCGGAAACACCATATATTTT. It translates to CASSLTTGGNTIYF. The whole variable domain, remainder taken from reference TRBV7-9 and TRBJ1-3, is DTGVSQNPRHKITKRGQNVTFRCDPISEHNRLYWYRQTLGQGPEFLTYFQNEAQLEKSRLLSDRFSAERPKGSFSTLEIQRTEQGDSAMYLCASSLTTGGNTIYFGEGSWLTVV.

The J gene is TRBJ1-1, the V gene TRBV5-6; D remains unclear. V lost 0 bases, J lost 1 base, and 7 bases lay in between. This CDR3 spans 14 amino acids. Germline CDR1 SGHDT, CDR2 YYEEEE. The CDR3 sequence: CASSLGVQNTEAFF. As DNA, the CDR3 is TGTGCCAGCAGCTTGGGAGTCCAGAACACTGAAGCTTTCTTT.

This chain links TRBV2 with TRBJ2-7; maybe TRBD2 (5 bases). The germline V gene has CDR1 SNHLY and CDR2 FYNNEI. The CDR3 is made up of 15 amino acids. The ends were cut back, 3 bases at V and 3 bases at J, with 15 bases in the middle. This CDR3 reads CASSDFGVIGYEQYF. The DNA of the CDR3 is TGTGCCAGCAGTGATTTCGGGGTGATAGGCTACGAGCAGTACTTC.

The chain recombines TRBV19 with TRBJ2-5; 11 bases fit TRBD2. V was clipped by 3 bases and J by 5 bases; unmatched bases: 11. The CDR3 spans 17 residues. The germline CDR1 and CDR2 sequences are LNHDA and SQIVND (reference sequence). CDR3 nucleotide sequence: TGTGCCAGTAGTATGAGTAGCGGGGGGGCGGGAGGTGAGACCCAGTACTTC. This sequence encodes CASSMSSGGAGGETQYF.

The V call is TRBV7-9, the J call TRBJ1-1, with D possibly being TRBD1 (5 bases). V was cut by 11 bases and J by 4 bases, with 20 bases left in between. The CDR3 has 14 amino acids. Germline V CDR1 and CDR2: SEHNR, FQNEAQ (reference sequence). The CDR3 sequence: CALNQRGGGTEAFF. CDR3 DNA sequence: TGTGCCCTCAACCAACGCGGGGGGGGCACTGAAGCTTTCTTT.

V gene TRBV4-1 combines with J gene TRBJ1-5; no reliable D call. CDR1 MGHRA and CDR2 YSYEKL come from the germline V gene. The CDR3 loop spans 15 amino acids. V lost 1 base, J lost 4 bases, and 11 bases lay in between. CDR3 loop: CASSQAEGRNQPQHF. CDR3 DNA sequence: TGCGCCAGCAGCCAAGCCGAGGGAAGGAATCAGCCCCAGCATTTT.